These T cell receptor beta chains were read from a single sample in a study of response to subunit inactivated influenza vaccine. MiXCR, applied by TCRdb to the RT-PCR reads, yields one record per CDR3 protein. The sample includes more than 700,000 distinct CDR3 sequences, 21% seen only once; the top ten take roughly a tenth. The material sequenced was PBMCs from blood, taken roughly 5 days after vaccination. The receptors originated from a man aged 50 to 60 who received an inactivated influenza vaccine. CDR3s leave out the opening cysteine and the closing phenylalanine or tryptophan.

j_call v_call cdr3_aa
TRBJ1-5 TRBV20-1 SASPSNQPQH
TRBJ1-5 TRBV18 ASRSESNSNQPQH
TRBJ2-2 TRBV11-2 ASSLELYGMAGELF
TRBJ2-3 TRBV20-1 SALNRGGAITDTQY
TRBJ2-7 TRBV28 ASSAPGTSPYEQY
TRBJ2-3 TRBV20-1 SARDLAGSDTQY
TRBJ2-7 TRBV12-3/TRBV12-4 ASSLWGVSYEQY
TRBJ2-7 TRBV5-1 ASNTGTGSYEQY
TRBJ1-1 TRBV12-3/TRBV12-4 ASLHGTGNTEAF
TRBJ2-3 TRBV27 ASRGWGGGTDTQY
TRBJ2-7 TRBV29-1 SVVGPIPTGGYEQY
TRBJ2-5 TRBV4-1 ASSPATGTGETQY
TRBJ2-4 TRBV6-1 ASTPGGAKNIQY
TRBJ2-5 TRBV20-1 SATHGTVETQY
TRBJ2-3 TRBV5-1 ASSLSGDVVDTQY
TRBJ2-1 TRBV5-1 ASSLAAGDEQF
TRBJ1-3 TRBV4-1 ASSQGVSGNTIY
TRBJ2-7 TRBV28 ASSSVGLAGPYEQY
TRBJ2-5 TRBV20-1 SAPAGGRQETQY
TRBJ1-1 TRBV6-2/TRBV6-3 ASSYSTGNTEAF
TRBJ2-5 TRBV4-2 ASSPLITGFQETQY
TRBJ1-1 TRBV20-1 SAPGGTEAF
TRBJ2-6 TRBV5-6 ASSSYVGAGANVLT
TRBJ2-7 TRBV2 ASIRGTPRGYEQY
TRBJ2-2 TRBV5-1 ASSQTFDRGVEVF
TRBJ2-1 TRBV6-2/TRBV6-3 ASSYGAVEQF
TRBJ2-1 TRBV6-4 ASSASGRLNEQF
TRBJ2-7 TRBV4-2 ASSPTGQGFYEQY
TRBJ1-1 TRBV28 ASHQGEDTEAF
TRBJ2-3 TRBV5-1 ASSLKGTTISTDTQY
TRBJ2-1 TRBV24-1 ATSDGLAGPYNEQF
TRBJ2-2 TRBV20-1 SARDRSGGPNTGELF
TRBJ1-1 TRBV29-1 SAGSGGSTEAF
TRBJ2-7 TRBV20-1 SARPRQVSYEQY
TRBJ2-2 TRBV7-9 ASLHDRPNTGELF